Listed here are 21 T cell receptor beta chains from one sample, sequenced in a study of cytomegalovirus exposure and HLA in healthy donors. Amplification used 60 Vbeta primers and 13 Jbeta primers. Produced via immunoSEQ multiplex PCR; TCRdb's table is partial and in-frame only. The table includes under 200,000 clones, 81% detected once. Sequencing was done on a sample of PBMCs. Source of these receptors: a man aged 45-65 years in good health and CMV-seropositive.

CDR3 protein: CASSLDRPWNSPLHF. CDR3 in DNA: TGTGCCAGCAGCTTAGACAGGCCGTGGAATTCACCCCTCCACTTT. The genes are TRBV7-2 and TRBJ1-6, with D perhaps matching TRBD1 (5 bases). Deletions cut 1 base from V and 7 bases from J, with 11 bases between. The CDR3 loop spans 15 amino acids. In germline, CDR1 is SGHTA, CDR2 FQGNSA.

The V and J genes are TRBV5-4 and TRBJ1-1; 7 bases agree with TRBD1. CDR1 is SGHNT and CDR2 is YYREEE in the germline V gene (reference sequence). J lost 1 base, V lost 4 bases, and 1 base had no gene match. CDR3 size: 13 residues. The CDR3 coding sequence is TGTGCCAGCAGCCGACAGGGGAACACTGAAGCTTTCTTT. Translating it yields CASSRQGNTEAFF. The whole variable domain, filled in from reference TRBV5-4 and TRBJ1-1, reads ETGVTQSPTHLIKTRGQQVTLRCSSQSGHNTVSWYQQALGQGPQFIFQYYREEENGRGNFPPRFSGLQFPNYSSELNVNALELDDSALYLCASSRQGNTEAFFGQGTRLTVV.

The V call is TRBV7-2, the J call TRBJ1-1; D possibly corresponds to TRBD1 (6 bases). The ends were cut back, 7 bases at V and 3 bases at J, with 18 bases in the middle. Germline V gives CDR1 SGHTA, CDR2 FQGNSA. The CDR3 length is 15 residues. CDR3 loop: CASTPDRSRDTEAFF. The CDR3 DNA sequence: TGTGCCAGCACACCAGACAGGTCAAGGGACACTGAAGCTTTCTTT.

This clone was observed a few times. The V gene is TRBV10-3, the J gene TRBJ2-7, with D perhaps TRBD1 (6 bases). V lost 3 bases and J lost 8, with 14 bases in between. The germline V gene encodes CDR1 ENHRY and CDR2 SYGVKD. The CDR3 runs to 13 residues. CDR3 nucleotide sequence: TGTGCCATCAGTGACGCCAGGACAGTAAAGCAGTACTTC. It specifies CAISDARTVKQYF.

The chain is built from TRBV19 and TRBJ1-2, with D maybe TRBD1 (6 bases). This CDR3 is built from 13 residues. The V end lost 4 bases, the J end lost 7 bases, and 13 bases lay between the germline ends. Germline CDR1 is LNHDA and CDR2 is SQIVND (reference sequence). The DNA of the CDR3 is TGTGCCAGTAGTACACAGGGCCCGGCTGGCTACACCTTC. Translation: CASSTQGPAGYTF.

The chain joins TRBV7-3 to TRBJ2-2; possible D gene TRBD2, 6 bases. This CDR3 region has 16 residues. The germline V gene has CDR1 SGHTA and CDR2 FQGTGA. The ends were cut back, 2 bases at V and 1 base at J, with 11 bases in the middle. The CDR3 coding sequence is TGTGCCAGCAGCTTACACCCGGGGGTGAACACCGGGGAGCTGTTTTTT. It is translated as CASSLHPGVNTGELFF.

A note on this clone: The sample contains more than one DNA sequence encoding this CDR3. V and J are TRBV18 and TRBJ2-7, with D uncertain. V was clipped by 0 bases and J by 1 base, with 4 bases between them. Germline V gives CDR1 KGHSH, CDR2 LQKENI. The CDR3 totals 13 residues. The CDR3: CASSPPSSYEQYF. In DNA, the CDR3 is TGTGCCAGCTCACCACCGTCTTCCTACGAGCAGTACTTC.

V and J are TRBV6-1 and TRBJ1-1, with D perhaps TRBD1 (6 bases). Germline CDR1 MNHNS, CDR2 SASEGT. V lost 6 bases to trimming and J lost 3 bases, with 11 bases between them. This CDR3 has 13 residues. The CDR3 is CASRVGGDTEAFF. The CDR3 DNA sequence: TGTGCCAGCAGGGTAGGGGGGGACACTGAAGCTTTCTTT.

Only a few counts were recorded for this clone. The rearrangement joins TRBV28 to TRBJ2-7, with 8 bases identical to TRBD2. The CDR3 spans 15 residues. Per the germline V gene, CDR1 is MDHEN and CDR2 is SYDVKM. Unmatched junction bases numbered 9, after V lost 4 bases and J lost 4 bases. This chain's CDR3 is CASSSPGTRAYEQYF. The CDR3 DNA sequence: TGTGCCAGCAGTTCGCCCGGGACTAGGGCTTACGAGCAGTACTTC.

The genes are TRBV6-6 and TRBJ1-4; 7 bases fit TRBD1. The CDR3 loop spans 16 amino acids. Germline V gene lookup returns CDR1 MNHNY and CDR2 SVGAGI (reference sequence). Germline trimming cut 6 bases from V and 6 bases from J; bases unmatched to any gene: 13. The CDR3 DNA reads TGTGCCAGCAGGCCCCTATCAGGGGGACGGCATGAAAAACTGTTTTTT. Its translation is CASRPLSGGRHEKLFF.

The V and J genes are TRBV28 and TRBJ1-5; D may be TRBD1 (5 bases). The CDR3 has 17 residues. Between the trimmed V and J ends, which lost 2 bases and 1 base, there was a span of 15 bases. Germline V gives CDR1 MDHEN, CDR2 SYDVKM. The CDR3 region has the DNA TGTGCCAGCAGTTTAGGGCAGGGCCAAAGGAGCAATCAGCCCCAGCATTTT. Its protein product is CASSLGQGQRSNQPQHF.

V and J are TRBV4-3 and TRBJ2-5, with 10 bases matching TRBD1. Germline V gene sequence: CDR1 LGHNA, CDR2 YSLEER. The CDR3 contains 13 residues. V dropped 6 bases and J dropped 4; count of bases not matched to a gene: 2. Written as DNA, the CDR3 is TGCGCCAGCAGTAGGGACAGGGGAGAGACCCAGTACTTC. This gives the protein CASSRDRGETQYF.

The chain has TRBV29-1 and TRBJ2-1, with TRBD2 matching 7 bases. This CDR3 region has 13 residues. V was clipped by 5 bases and J by 1 base; unmatched bases: 2. CDR1 SQVTM and CDR2 ANQGSEA come from the germline V gene. CDR3 bases: TGCAGCGTTTTGGGGGGGTCCTACAATGAGCAGTTCTTC. Protein product: CSVLGGSYNEQFF.

This sequence joins TRBV7-2 and TRBJ2-2; D not certain. Germline V lookup: CDR1 SGHTA, CDR2 FQGNSA. The CDR3 is 14 amino acids. The germline V and J ends were trimmed by 2 bases and 1 base, with 5 bases remaining between them. The CDR3 DNA reads as TGTGCCAGCAGCTTACTGTGGAACACCGGGGAGCTGTTTTTT. Translating it yields CASSLLWNTGELFF.

This clone was detected once. V and J are TRBV6-5 and TRBJ2-7; 9 bases align to TRBD2. The CDR3 has 16 amino acids. The germline CDR1 and CDR2 sequences are MNHEY and SVGAGI. With V trimmed by 4 bases and J by 8 bases, 15 bases remained unmatched. The CDR3 reads CASSWALAGDSTKQYF. The CDR3 nucleotides read TGTGCCAGCAGTTGGGCTTTAGCGGGAGATTCTACGAAGCAGTACTTC.

This clone came up once. V and J are TRBV18 and TRBJ1-2; TRBD1 might be the D (5 bases). Trimming stripped 2 bases from V and 5 bases from J, with 12 bases between. The CDR3 has 14 residues. CDR1 KGHSH and CDR2 LQKENI come from the germline V gene. Here the CDR3 DNA reads TGTGCCAGCTCACCAGGTCAGGGTTGGTATGGCTACACCTTC. Protein: CASSPGQGWYGYTF.

V is TRBV2 and J is TRBJ2-3; 7 nucleotides match TRBD2. Losses at the gene ends were 3 bases for V and 2 bases for J; bases not matched to a gene: 2. Germline assignment: CDR1 SNHLY and CDR2 FYNNEI. CDR3 length: 14 residues. CDR3 sequence reads: CASSELAATDTQYF. DNA for the CDR3: TGTGCCAGCAGTGAGCTAGCGGCCACAGATACGCAGTATTTT. The variable domain in full, completed from reference TRBV2 and TRBJ2-3, reads EPEVTQTPSHQVTQMGQEVILRCVPISNHLYFYWYRQILGQKVEFLVSFYNNEISEKSEIFDDQFSVERPDGSNFTLKIRSTKLEDSAMYFCASSELAATDTQYFGPGTRLTVL.

This chain connects TRBV9 to TRBJ1-3, with 7 bases that match TRBD1. This CDR3 has 16 amino acids. Trimming cost V 1 base and J 3 bases; bases outside gene matches: 7. Germline CDR1 and CDR2: SGDLS and YYNGEE. CDR3 coding DNA: TGTGCCAGCAGCGTAAGCTCCAGGGGGTATGGAAACACCATATATTTT. Amino acid sequence: CASSVSSRGYGNTIYF. Full variable domain (outside the CDR3, taken from reference TRBV9 and TRBJ1-3): DSGVTQTPKHLITATGQRVTLRCSPRSGDLSVYWYQQSLDQGLQFLIQYYNGEERAKGNILERFSAQQFPDLHSELNLSSLELGDSALYFCASSVSSRGYGNTIYFGEGSWLTVV.

The V and J genes are TRBV5-5 and TRBJ1-1; perhaps TRBD1 as D (6 bases). Looked up from germline, CDR1 is SGHKS and CDR2 is YYEKEE (reference sequence). The CDR3 covers 14 residues. The V gene lost 3 bases and the J gene lost 3 bases, with 12 bases spanning the gap. CDR3 protein: CASSSLTGHTEAFF. DNA for the CDR3: TGTGCCAGCAGCTCTCTGACAGGTCACACTGAAGCTTTCTTT. Variable domain in full (rest from reference TRBV5-5 and TRBJ1-1): DAGVTQSPTHLIKTRGQQVTLRCSPISGHKSVSWYQQVLGQGPQFIFQYYEKEERGRGNFPDRFSARQFPNYSSELNVNALLLGDSALYLCASSSLTGHTEAFFGQGTRLTVV.

This clone was recorded only once. V gene TRBV27 combines with J gene TRBJ1-1; D is possibly TRBD1 (5 bases). Trimming stripped 2 bases from V and 1 base from J, with 8 bases between. The CDR3 runs 14 residues. Germline-derived CDR1 and CDR2 are MNHEY and SMNVEV (reference sequence). The CDR3, as DNA: TGTGCCAGCAGTTTAGACAGAAAGAACACTGAAGCTTTCTTT. Its translation is CASSLDRKNTEAFF.

This chain connects TRBV2 to TRBJ2-6, with a weak D call TRBD1 (5 bases). This CDR3 comprises 16 residues. The germline V gene encodes CDR1 SNHLY and CDR2 FYNNEI. The germline V and J ends were trimmed by 2 bases and 4 bases, with 12 bases remaining between them. This CDR3 is CASSEQGPGGANVLTF. CDR3 sequence (DNA): TGTGCCAGCAGTGAACAGGGTCCTGGCGGGGCCAACGTCCTGACTTTC.